The 7 T cell receptor beta chains given below trace back to one sample, sequenced in a study of T cells after somatic rescue of genetic block. The table came from immunoSEQ multiplex PCR; TCRdb's copy has only in-frame clones and leaves some out. The sample includes 50,000 to 60,000 clones, approximately 96% seen only once; the top ten take approximately 0.077%. The sequenced sample was peripheral blood mononuclear cells (PBMCs). The origin of the receptors is a child under two years old.

The chain has TRBV10-3 and TRBJ1-1; 9 bases agree with TRBD1. V dropped 10 bases and J dropped 7; count of bases not matched to a gene: 13. Per the germline V gene, CDR1 is ENHRY and CDR2 is SYGVKD. This CDR3 is built from 14 residues. As DNA, the CDR3 is TGTGCCAGCAGCCCCCTGGGACAGGGTAGTGAAGCTTTCTTT. This encodes CASSPLGQGSEAFF.

V gene TRBV20-1 combines with J gene TRBJ2-7, with D unclear. V was trimmed by 6 bases and J by 3 bases, leaving 9 bases between them. Germline CDR1 is DFQATT and CDR2 is SNEGSKA (reference sequence). The CDR3 sequence is 11 residues long. The CDR3 region has the DNA TGCAGTGCGCGCCTTATCTACGAGCAGTACTTC. The encoded protein is CSARLIYEQYF.

The chain links TRBV19 to TRBJ1-2; D call uncertain. The CDR3 totals 13 residues. CDR1 is LNHDA, CDR2 SQIVND, per germline (reference sequence). V was cut by 2 bases and J by 2 bases, with 6 bases left in between. The CDR3 DNA reads TGTGCCAGTAGTATAAGGGCGAACTATGGCTACACCTTC. This codes for CASSIRANYGYTF.

A single count supports this clone. The gene calls are TRBV19 and TRBJ2-6; no definite D call. Trimming shortened V by 1 base and J by 1 base, and 11 bases separated the two germline ends. Germline CDR1 is LNHDA and CDR2 is SQIVND (reference sequence). The CDR3 extends over 17 amino acids. The CDR3 reads CASSIVNSKSGANVLTF. The CDR3 coding sequence is TGTGCCAGTAGTATAGTGAACAGCAAGTCTGGGGCCAACGTCCTGACTTTC.

On this clone: In the same sample, other DNA sequences code for this CDR3. This rearrangement joins TRBV5-1 to TRBJ1-2; no definite D call. Germline V CDR1 and CDR2: SGHRS, YFSETQ. Between the trimmed V and J ends, which lost 0 bases and 5 bases, there was a span of 2 bases. This CDR3 is 11 amino acids long. The CDR3 region has the DNA TGCGCCAGCAGCTTGGGTTATGGCTACACCTTC. Its translation: CASSLGYGYTF.

This clone was seen just once. This chain joins TRBV6-1 and TRBJ1-6, with D maybe TRBD1 (6 bases). The CDR3 covers 12 residues. CDR1 and CDR2 (germline): MNHNS, SASEGT. V shed 6 bases and J shed 7 bases, with 7 bases lying between them. CDR3 sequence (DNA): TGTGCCAGCAGGGACAGCAATTCACCCCTCCACTTT. This sequence encodes CASRDSNSPLHF.

The chain joins TRBV5-4 to TRBJ1-2; D unclear. Trimming pared 4 bases from V and 4 bases from J, leaving 8 bases between. Germline V CDR1 and CDR2: SGHNT, YYREEE (reference sequence). The CDR3 totals 12 residues. The CDR3 nucleotides read TGTGCCAGCAGCACTTACTCCTATGGCTACACCTTC. Protein sequence: CASSTYSYGYTF.